Below are 10 T cell receptor beta chains sequenced from a single sample in a study of immune evolution from preneoplasia to lung adenocarcinoma. TCRdb's table, derived via immunoSEQ multiplex PCR, lists solely in-frame clones and lacks some. This table has some 9,800 clones, around 89% appearing once. Input material: FFPE invasive lung adenocarcinoma tissue. The receptor set was obtained from a person between 65 and 79 years old with invasive lung adenocarcinoma. Some clones in this sample may be carry-over from other donors' samples.

The V and J genes are TRBV2 and TRBJ2-2, with 9 bases aligning to TRBD2. Per germline, CDR1 SNHLY and CDR2 FYNNEI. The CDR3 covers 15 residues. The V segment lost 7 bases and the J segment 5 bases; nucleotides outside the gene matches: 8. This CDR3 reads CASTITSGWTGELFF. The CDR3 DNA is TGTGCCAGCACCATCACTAGCGGGTGGACCGGGGAGCTGTTTTTT.

This clone was observed once. The chain has TRBV18 and TRBJ2-5; 16 positions match TRBD2. Germline V CDR1 and CDR2: KGHSH, LQKENI. The CDR3 runs to 17 residues. V lost 3 bases to trimming and J lost 5 bases; unmatched junction nucleotides: 6. CDR3: CASSPGTSGRALETQYF. DNA of the CDR3: TGTGCCAGCTCACCCGGGACTAGCGGGAGGGCCTTGGAGACCCAGTACTTC. Full variable domain (missing parts from reference TRBV18 and TRBJ2-5): NAGVMQNPRHLVRRRGQEARLRCSPMKGHSHVYWYRQLPEEGLKFMVYLQKENIIDESGMPKERFSAEFPKEGPSILRIQQVVRGDSAAYFCASSPGTSGRALETQYFGPGTRLLVL.

This clone was counted a few times. The chain is built from TRBV7-6 and TRBJ2-5, with a possible D match to TRBD2 (5 bases). V dropped 5 bases and J dropped 4 bases, with 17 bases sitting between them. There are 15 residues in the CDR3. Per the germline V gene, CDR1 is SGHVS and CDR2 is FNYEAQ. The CDR3 DNA reads TGTGCCAGCAGCCCTCGGGGTGAGGTGGGAGAGACCCAGTACTTC. Residues: CASSPRGEVGETQYF.

Concerning this clone: Relative to the germline gene, one junction end is altered; a read error may explain this. The gene calls are TRBV28 and TRBJ2-5, with a weak D call TRBD2 (5 bases). CDR1 and CDR2 (germline): MDHEN, SYDVKM. The CDR3 consists of 12 residues. Here the CDR3 DNA reads TGTGCCAGCAGCCCTCGTTGGGAGATCCAGTACTTC. Translation: CASSPRWEIQYF.

This clone was recorded once. The chain combines TRBV27 with TRBJ1-5; D is perhaps TRBD1 (6 bases). The V and J ends lost 2 bases and 6 bases respectively, with 11 bases between them. From germline, CDR1 is MNHEY and CDR2 SMNVEV (reference sequence). The CDR3 runs 14 residues. CDR3 nucleotides: TGTGCCAGCAGTTTAAATCTAGGGGGTCAGCCCCAGCATTTT. Protein: CASSLNLGGQPQHF.

V usage is TRBV28 and J usage is TRBJ1-4; D remains unclear. The CDR3 sequence is 13 residues long. Trimming removed 1 base from V and 8 bases from J, with 8 bases in between. From germline, CDR1 is MDHEN and CDR2 SYDVKM. The chain's CDR3 is CASSLLVGEKLFF. CDR3 DNA: TGTGCCAGCAGTTTATTGGTCGGCGAAAAACTGTTTTTT.

The chain recombines TRBV2 with TRBJ1-5, with D maybe TRBD1 (5 bases). CDR1 SNHLY and CDR2 FYNNEI come from the germline V gene. The V end lost 3 bases, the J end lost 7 bases, and 13 bases lay between the germline ends. This CDR3 has 14 residues. The CDR3: CASSDGGGEQPQHF. As DNA, the CDR3 is TGTGCCAGCAGTGATGGCGGGGGGGAACAGCCCCAGCATTTT.

This clone was seen a single time. DNA of the CDR3: TGCGCCAGCAGCCGGGGAGGGAGTGACTATGGCTACACCTTC. Protein: CASSRGGSDYGYTF. V is TRBV5-1 and J is TRBJ1-2; the D is unclear. Germline V CDR1 and CDR2: SGHRS, YFSETQ. The CDR3 contains 14 residues. Trimming took 4 bases from V and 3 from J, leaving 13 bases between them.

V is TRBV29-1 and J is TRBJ2-3; TRBD1 is a possible D gene (5 bases). V lost 5 bases and J 4 bases, leaving 13 bases between the germline ends. CDR3 length equals 13 residues. From germline, CDR1 is SQVTM and CDR2 ANQGSEA. Written as DNA, the CDR3 is TGCAGCGTTCTAGGGGCCGGCCCAGATACGCAGTATTTT. Protein: CSVLGAGPDTQYF.

The chain links TRBV28 to TRBJ2-7; 12 bases map to TRBD2. Germline V gene lookup returns CDR1 MDHEN and CDR2 SYDVKM. Trimming cost V 2 bases and J 4 bases; bases outside gene matches: 9. There are 17 residues in the CDR3. In nucleotides, the CDR3 is TGTGCCAGCAGTTTAACTAGCGGGAGGCGACGGTCTTACGAGCAGTACTTC. Translating it yields CASSLTSGRRRSYEQYF.